These T cell receptor beta chains were read from a single sample in a study of blood T cell repertoires in COVID-19. Assay: immunoSEQ multiplex PCR; the TCRdb copy retains only in-frame clones and omits some. In the table there are a few hundred thousand clones, more than 65% of which are singletons. Sequenced input: peripheral blood. All receptors derive from a person aged 65-85 years with COVID-19, enrolled during active disease. CDR3s include the opening cysteine and the closing phenylalanine or tryptophan. The order of the fields is CDR3 DNA, CDR3 protein, D gene, V gene, J gene, clone size. A D gene is named only where the DNA matches it firmly. Part of the rows lack a size; the others show once, few, many or a class for expanded clones.

TGCGCCAGCAGCCAAGAAACGGGAAGCTCCTACAATGAGCAGTTCTTC	CASSQETGSSYNEQFF	.	TRBV4-3	TRBJ2-1	.
TGTGCCAGCAGCCAATTCCCATTGAGTCAGCCCCAGCATTTT	CASSQFPLSQPQHF	.	TRBV3-1/TRBV3-2	TRBJ1-5	.
TGTGCCAGCAGCTTCGGACTAGCGGGAGCCGGGGAGCTGTTTTTT	CASSFGLAGAGELFF	TRBD2	TRBV7-9	TRBJ2-2	.
TGTGCCTGGGGCGGGGGCAGCGGGGGGACGCAGTATTTT	CAWGGGSGGTQYF	TRBD2	TRBV30	TRBJ2-3	.
TGTGCCAGCAGTACTGGGCTAGCGGGAACCTACGAGCAGTACTTC	CASSTGLAGTYEQYF	TRBD2	TRBV7-9	TRBJ2-7	.
TGTGCCAGCAGCGTAGCTAGCGGGAGCTACGAGCAGTACTTC	CASSVASGSYEQYF	TRBD2	TRBV9	TRBJ2-7	.
TGTGCCAGTAGTCCATCCAGGGTGGGCCACAATGAGCAGTTCTTC	CASSPSRVGHNEQFF	.	TRBV19	TRBJ2-1	.
TGTGCCAGCAGTGACGGGAACACCGGGGAGCTGTTTTTT	CASSDGNTGELFF	.	TRBV2	TRBJ2-2	.
TGTGCCAGCAAACCGGGACAGGGGGTTTGGGAGACCCAGTACTTC	CASKPGQGVWETQYF	TRBD1	TRBV19	TRBJ2-5	.
TGTGCCAGCAGTTACGAAGCGGGGGGGCTGACAGATACGCAGTATTTT	CASSYEAGGLTDTQYF	TRBD2	TRBV6-5	TRBJ2-3	.
TGTGCCAGCAGCTCCACAGGTTGGACTGAAGCTTTCTTT	CASSSTGWTEAFF	.	TRBV11-2	TRBJ1-1	few
TGTGCCAGTAGTAAACGACAGGGGGTTTCAGAGACCCAGTACTTC	CASSKRQGVSETQYF	TRBD1	TRBV19	TRBJ2-5	.
TGTGCCAGCAGTTCGGGAACTGAAGCTTTCTTT	CASSSGTEAFF	.	TRBV27	TRBJ1-1	.
TGTGCCACCAGCAGAGATCCACGAAGGTTGAGGGCGGGTGGAAACACCATATATTTT	CATSRDPRRLRAGGNTIYF	.	TRBV15	TRBJ1-3	.
TGTGCCAGCAGTTCGAGGGGACAGATCTCCTACGAGCAGTACTTC	CASSSRGQISYEQYF	TRBD1	TRBV6-5	TRBJ2-7	.
TGCGCCAGCAGCTGGGGGGGCGGCACCTACAATGAGCAGTTCTTC	CASSWGGGTYNEQFF	.	TRBV5-1	TRBJ2-1	.
TGTGCCATATCCGGGGTGAACACTGAAGCTTTCTTT	CAISGVNTEAFF	.	TRBV28	TRBJ1-1	few
TGTGCCAGCAGTTATCAGACCCGGGGCGGGGAGCTGTTTTTT	CASSYQTRGGELFF	.	TRBV6-6	TRBJ2-2	many
TGTGCCAGCAGTTCCCTAGCGGGACTTCCTTACGAGCAGTACTTC	CASSSLAGLPYEQYF	TRBD2	TRBV6-5	TRBJ2-7	.
TGTGCCAGCAGCTTGGCCCCCGAGAGAGGGGAGCTGTTTTTT	CASSLAPERGELFF	.	TRBV5-4	TRBJ2-2	.
TGTGCCAGCAGCCACTATGGAAGGACTAGTTCAGATACGCAGTATTTT	CASSHYGRTSSDTQYF	TRBD2	TRBV3-1/TRBV3-2	TRBJ2-3	.
TGCGCCAGCAAAATAGGGACAGGAAGTGCGAACACCGGGGAGCTGTTTTTT	CASKIGTGSANTGELFF	TRBD1	TRBV5-1	TRBJ2-2	.
TGTGCCAGCAGTTTATCGGCAGGCTGGTCTGGAAACACCATATATTTT	CASSLSAGWSGNTIYF	.	TRBV27	TRBJ1-3	.
TGTGCCAGCAGCGAACCGGGACAGGTGCTCTTCTTC	CASSEPGQVLFF	TRBD1	TRBV5-6	TRBJ2-1	.